These 7 T cell receptor beta chains share one sample of origin, sequenced in a study of blood T cell repertoires in COVID-19. Some clones are missing from TCRdb's copy, which holds only in-frame ones; the method was immunoSEQ multiplex PCR. The repertoire has some 130,000 clones, about four fifths of them found once; the top ten carry approximately 8.7%. Sample: peripheral blood. The receptor set was obtained from a man between 35 and 55 years old with active or convalescent COVID-19.

This clone has a single count. The chain joins TRBV19 to TRBJ2-7, with D possibly TRBD1 on 6 matching bases. Between the trimmed V and J ends, which lost 8 bases and 6 bases, there was a span of 11 bases. Germline V gene sequence: CDR1 LNHDA, CDR2 SQIVND (reference sequence). The length of the CDR3 is 11 residues. The CDR3 loop is CASSHRAEQYF. As DNA, the CDR3 is TGTGCCAGTTCACACAGGGCCGAGCAGTACTTC.

V usage is TRBV9 and J usage is TRBJ2-2, with TRBD2 identical over 9 bases. The CDR3 has 14 amino acids. V lost 2 bases to trimming and J lost 7 bases; unmatched junction nucleotides: 3. The germline V gene has CDR1 SGDLS and CDR2 YYNGEE. For the CDR3, the DNA is TGTGCCAGCAGCGTCCGGCGGGGGGGCGGGGAGCTGTTTTTT. Residues: CASSVRRGGGELFF.

This CDR3 reads CASSEQLVDEQYF. The CDR3 DNA reads as TGTGCCAGCAGTGAACAGCTAGTAGACGAGCAGTACTTC. This rearrangement joins TRBV25-1 to TRBJ2-7, with D unclear. The CDR3 extends over 13 amino acids. With 2 bases removed from V and 5 bases from J, the gap between germline ends came to 10 bases. The germline CDR1 and CDR2 sequences are MGHDK and SYGVNS.

The sample holds one count of this clone. V usage is TRBV7-9 and J usage is TRBJ2-1; tentative D call: TRBD1 (5 bases). The CDR3 spans 14 residues. V lost 8 bases to trimming and J lost 6 bases, with 17 bases between them. CDR1 is SEHNR and CDR2 is FQNEAQ in the germline V gene (reference sequence). CDR3 region: CASSLGVQVNEQFF. The CDR3 nucleotides are TGTGCCAGCTCATTAGGGGTACAGGTCAATGAGCAGTTCTTC.

V usage is TRBV15 and J usage is TRBJ2-3; 9 nucleotides align to TRBD2. Germline V CDR1 and CDR2: LNHNV, YYDKDF (reference sequence). J gave up 4 bases and V 5 bases, and 7 bases lay outside the gene matches. The CDR3 has 15 amino acids. Here the CDR3 DNA reads TGTGCCACCAGCTCGATGAGCGGGGGGTCAGATACGCAGTATTTT. It yields the protein CATSSMSGGSDTQYF.

This clone was counted a few times. This chain connects TRBV4-3 to TRBJ1-4; tentative D call: TRBD1 (5 bases). The CDR3 totals 16 residues. The V gene lost 3 bases and the J gene lost 6 bases, with 17 bases spanning the gap. Germline V lookup: CDR1 LGHNA, CDR2 YSLEER. The CDR3 DNA reads TGCGCCAGCAGCCAGGCTCTGAGGGGCGGGGATGAAAAACTGTTTTTT. Translated, it gives CASSQALRGGDEKLFF.

The V gene is TRBV29-1, the J gene TRBJ1-1; TRBD1 matches 7 bases. Germline V gene sequence: CDR1 SQVTM, CDR2 ANQGSEA. The V gene end was trimmed by 4 bases and the J gene end by 5 bases; junction bases not matched to a gene: 13. This CDR3 is built from 15 residues. This CDR3 reads CSVGGAEGGGTEAFF. Here the CDR3 DNA reads TGCAGCGTTGGGGGAGCAGAAGGGGGCGGGACTGAAGCTTTCTTT. Variable domain in full (rest from reference TRBV29-1 and TRBJ1-1): SAVISQKPSRDICQRGTSLTIQCQVDSQVTMMFWYRQQPGQSLTLIATANQGSEATYESGFVIDKFPISRPNLTFSTLTVSNMSPEDSSIYLCSVGGAEGGGTEAFFGQGTRLTVV.